What follows are 28 T cell receptor beta chains derived from one specimen sequenced in a study of blood T cell repertoires in COVID-19. Produced via immunoSEQ multiplex PCR; TCRdb's table is partial and in-frame only. This table holds about 270,000 clones, over 75% found once. The sequenced material came from peripheral blood. The receptors shown here come from a human donor in a cohort sampled during active COVID-19.

V gene TRBV2 combines with J gene TRBJ2-2; TRBD2 agrees at 9 bases. This CDR3 has 15 residues. V dropped 7 bases and J dropped 2; count of bases not matched to a gene: 5. The germline V gene encodes CDR1 SNHLY and CDR2 FYNNEI. CDR3 amino acids: CASTTSGLNTGELFF. CDR3 in DNA: TGTGCCAGCACTACTAGCGGGTTAAACACCGGGGAGCTGTTTTTT.

The chain recombines TRBV9 with TRBJ2-3, with TRBD1 matching 10 bases. Losses at the gene ends were 4 bases for V and 3 bases for J; bases not matched to a gene: 5. Looked up from germline, CDR1 is SGDLS and CDR2 is YYNGEE. This CDR3 contains 15 residues. CDR3 amino acids: CASSPRTGGTDTQYF. The CDR3, as DNA: TGTGCCAGCAGCCCGCGGACAGGGGGGACAGATACGCAGTATTTT.

V gene TRBV3-1 (or the pseudogene TRBV3-2) combines with J gene TRBJ1-3; D uncertain. Trimming cost V 4 bases and J 2 bases, with 6 bases left between them. The CDR3 contains 13 residues. Germline lookup yields CDR1 LGHDT and CDR2 YNNKEL (reference sequence). CDR3 sequence: CASSPNPGNTIYF. The CDR3 bases are TGTGCCAGCAGCCCTAATCCTGGAAACACCATATATTTT.

The chain has TRBV6-5 and TRBJ2-3; 7 positions match TRBD1. J was trimmed by 6 bases and V by 5 bases; bases with no gene match: 11. CDR3 length equals 15 residues. Germline CDR1 is MNHEY and CDR2 is SVGAGI. The CDR3 region is CASSQKTGRSDTQYF. The DNA for the CDR3 is TGTGCCAGCAGTCAGAAGACAGGGCGCTCCGATACGCAGTATTTT.

This clone has a single count. The chain has TRBV18 and TRBJ2-1; 11 bases match TRBD2. Germline values: CDR1 KGHSH, CDR2 LQKENI. The CDR3 contains 16 residues. The V gene end was trimmed by 0 bases and the J gene end by 8 bases; junction bases not matched to a gene: 6. The CDR3 sequence is CASSPPRLAGTDEQFF. CDR3 nucleotide sequence: TGTGCCAGCTCACCACCTAGACTAGCGGGAACGGATGAGCAGTTCTTC.

The chain is built from TRBV28 and TRBJ2-7; 10 bases map to TRBD2. V trimming: 7 bases; J trimming: 3 bases; junction bases outside the gene matches: 6. This CDR3 is built from 14 residues. Germline V CDR1 and CDR2: MDHEN, SYDVKM. The CDR3: CASTRASGSYEQYF. The CDR3 coding sequence is TGTGCCAGCACCCGGGCTAGCGGGAGCTACGAGCAGTACTTC.

Only one count was recorded for this clone. V and J are TRBV18 and TRBJ1-2; no reliable D call. CDR1 and CDR2 from the germline V gene are KGHSH and LQKENI. V lost 3 bases and J 3 bases, leaving 8 bases between the germline ends. CDR3 length: 13 amino acids. The CDR3: CASSPGIDYGYTF. Written as DNA, the CDR3 is TGTGCCAGCTCACCCGGGATCGACTATGGCTACACCTTC.

The V gene is TRBV5-5, the J gene TRBJ1-3, with 7 bases lining up with TRBD1. Trimming at V came to 1 base and at J to 3 bases, leaving 1 base not matched to a gene. This CDR3 spans 14 amino acids. Germline V gives CDR1 SGHKS, CDR2 YYEKEE (reference sequence). The CDR3 region is CASSLTGDGNTIYF. The CDR3 nucleotides read TGTGCCAGCAGCTTGACAGGGGATGGAAACACCATATATTTT.

The CDR3 DNA sequence: TGTGCCAGCAGCTTAGACCCAGGGGCCCTGAACACTGAAGCTTTCTTT. Its translation is CASSLDPGALNTEAFF. The gene calls are TRBV7-2 and TRBJ1-1; a possible D gene is TRBD1 (6 bases). Trimming took off 1 base at V and 0 bases at J, with 12 bases between the two ends. Germline lookup yields CDR1 SGHTA and CDR2 FQGNSA. CDR3 size: 16 residues.

The chain is built from TRBV5-1 and TRBJ2-1, with 10 bases fitting TRBD2. The ends lost 0 bases at V and 3 bases at J; junction bases unmatched: 6. The CDR3 has 17 amino acids. Germline V gives CDR1 SGHRS, CDR2 YFSETQ. CDR3 amino acids: CASSLALAGGRYNEQFF. The CDR3 DNA reads TGCGCCAGCAGCTTGGCATTAGCGGGAGGTCGCTACAATGAGCAGTTCTTC.

The chain links TRBV6-2 or TRBV6-3 to TRBJ2-1, with D unresolved. This CDR3 has 13 amino acids. Germline V gene lookup returns CDR1 MNHEY and CDR2 SVGEGT. Between the trimmed V and J ends, which lost 4 bases and 4 bases, there was a span of 8 bases. CDR3 DNA: TGTGCCAGCAGTTTAACCGGTTACAATGAGCAGTTCTTC. This codes for CASSLTGYNEQFF.

This chain connects TRBV19 to TRBJ2-1; D remains unclear. The ends were cut back, 3 bases at V and 10 bases at J, with 10 bases in the middle. The CDR3 has 12 amino acids. Germline V CDR1 and CDR2: LNHDA, SQIVND (reference sequence). Written as DNA, the CDR3 is TGTGCCAGTAGTATCCAGATATCCGAGCAGTTCTTC. Its translation is CASSIQISEQFF.

The rearrangement joins TRBV28 to TRBJ1-2; TRBD1 might be the D (5 bases). Trimming took 4 bases from V and 4 from J, leaving 16 bases between them. The CDR3 runs 15 residues. From germline, CDR1 is MDHEN and CDR2 SYDVKM. The DNA for the CDR3 is TGTGCCAGCAGTTCCCCTCGTGGGGGGTCCTATGGCTACACCTTC. Residues: CASSSPRGGSYGYTF.

CDR3 sequence reads: CASRARGTGHNEQFF. Here the CDR3 DNA reads TGTGCCAGCAGGGCCCGCGGGACAGGGCACAATGAGCAGTTCTTC. This rearrangement joins TRBV28 to TRBJ2-1; TRBD1 agrees at 9 bases. Germline assignment: CDR1 MDHEN and CDR2 SYDVKM. The CDR3 totals 15 residues. The V gene end was trimmed by 6 bases and the J gene end by 5 bases; junction bases not matched to a gene: 8. Based on the CDR3 plus reference TRBV28 and TRBJ2-1, the full variable domain is DVKVTQSSRYLVKRTGEKVFLECVQDMDHENMFWYRQDPGLGLRLIYFSYDVKMKEKGDIPEGYSVSREKKERFSLILESASTNQTSMYLCASRARGTGHNEQFFGPGTRLTVL.

The gene calls are TRBV13 and TRBJ2-5; D is unclear. CDR1 and CDR2 (germline): PRHDT, FYEKMQ (reference sequence). The CDR3 is 12 residues long. The V end lost 0 bases, the J end lost 9 bases, and 8 bases lay between the germline ends. The CDR3: CASSLGFGAQYF. Written as DNA, the CDR3 is TGTGCCAGCAGCTTAGGGTTCGGAGCCCAGTACTTC.

The chain couples TRBV2 to TRBJ2-7; weak D call: TRBD1 (6 bases). Trimming stripped 5 bases from V and 3 bases from J, with 11 bases between. Germline V gene data show CDR1 as SNHLY and CDR2 as FYNNEI. The CDR3 extends over 13 amino acids. This chain's CDR3 is CASSLDRNYEQYF. DNA of the CDR3: TGTGCCAGCAGTTTGGACAGAAACTACGAGCAGTACTTC.

The chain couples TRBV12-5 to TRBJ1-2; 7 positions agree with TRBD1. Germline V gives CDR1 LGHNT, CDR2 FRNRAP. The CDR3 extends over 16 amino acids. Trimming cost V 6 bases and J 2 bases; bases outside gene matches: 12. The CDR3 reads CASGPGTDPPNYGYTF. The CDR3 DNA reads as TGTGCTAGTGGCCCCGGGACAGACCCTCCGAACTATGGCTACACCTTC. Full variable domain (outside the CDR3, taken from reference TRBV12-5 and TRBJ1-2): DARVTQTPRHKVTEMGQEVTMRCQPILGHNTVFWYRQTMMQGLELLAYFRNRAPLDDSGMPKDRFSAEMPDATLATLKIQPSEPRDSAVYFCASGPGTDPPNYGYTFGSGTRLTVV.

The rearrangement uses TRBV5-1 and TRBJ2-7; D ambiguous. This CDR3 comprises 14 residues. V was shortened by 1 base and J by 9 bases, with 17 bases between the two germline ends. In germline, CDR1 is SGHRS, CDR2 YFSETQ. The CDR3 reads CASSLLMDSSGQYF. CDR3 coding DNA: TGCGCCAGCAGCTTGTTGATGGATAGCTCTGGGCAGTACTTC.

This clone was found once. The genes are TRBV19 and TRBJ1-4, with D possibly TRBD1 on 6 matching bases. Germline loops: CDR1 LNHDA, CDR2 SQIVND (reference sequence). V was pared by 7 bases and J by 3 bases, with 15 bases between. The CDR3 runs to 15 residues. CDR3 residues: CASTPRGQPNEKLFF. Here the CDR3 DNA reads TGTGCCAGTACCCCGAGGGGACAACCTAATGAAAAACTGTTTTTT.

The chain couples TRBV13 to TRBJ1-1, with unresolved D. V lost 5 bases and J lost 4, with 8 bases in between. Germline-derived CDR1 and CDR2 are PRHDT and FYEKMQ (reference sequence). The CDR3 consists of 12 residues. The CDR3: CASSIRFTEAFF. DNA for the CDR3: TGTGCCAGCAGCATACGGTTCACTGAAGCTTTCTTT.

This clone was detected once. The chain carries TRBV10-1 and TRBJ2-1; D might be TRBD1 (10 bases). CDR3 length: 18 residues. The germline CDR1 and CDR2 sequences are WNHNN and SYGVQD (reference sequence). V was pared by 4 bases and J by 2 bases, with 21 bases between. Here the CDR3 DNA reads TGCGCCAGCAGTGCCGGGACAGGGGCTAGCGGGACCTACAATGAGCAGTTCTTC. Translating gives CASSAGTGASGTYNEQFF.

V gene TRBV7-2 combines with J gene TRBJ2-7, with TRBD2 matching 14 bases. The CDR3 runs to 14 residues. The germline gives CDR1 SGHTA, CDR2 FQGNSA. The junction had 3 bases not matched to a gene; V was cut back by 5 bases and J by 6 bases. DNA of the CDR3: TGTGCCAGCAGCGTAGGACTAGCGGGGGGCGAGCAGTACTTC. Protein product: CASSVGLAGGEQYF.

The chain recombines TRBV6-5 with TRBJ2-7; 10 positions match TRBD1. V lost 4 bases to trimming and J lost 6 bases; unmatched junction nucleotides: 9. The CDR3 extends over 15 amino acids. The germline V gene has CDR1 MNHEY and CDR2 SVGAGI. For the CDR3, the DNA is TGTGCCAGCAGTTTTCGCGAGACAGGGGGCTTCGAGCAGTACTTC. Protein product: CASSFRETGGFEQYF.

This rearrangement joins TRBV15 to TRBJ1-2; no reliable D call. V was shortened by 1 base and J by 0 bases, with 12 bases between the two germline ends. The CDR3 runs to 16 residues. Per the germline V gene, CDR1 is LNHNV and CDR2 is YYDKDF (reference sequence). This chain's CDR3 is CATSRGGLGANYGYTF. The CDR3 nucleotides are TGTGCCACCAGCAGAGGAGGCTTAGGAGCTAACTATGGCTACACCTTC.

This chain uses TRBV4-1 with TRBJ1-4, with D possibly being TRBD1 (6 bases). Trimming took 1 base from V and 6 from J, leaving 21 bases between them. The CDR3 is 18 residues long. Germline values: CDR1 MGHRA, CDR2 YSYEKL. This CDR3 reads CASSQALPGRGYDEKLFF. The DNA for the CDR3 is TGCGCCAGCAGCCAAGCCCTACCTGGTAGGGGGTATGATGAAAAACTGTTTTTT.

As to this clone: One junction end disagrees with the germline gene, perhaps due to a read error. This chain links TRBV11-2 with TRBJ1-2, with D hard to call. CDR1 is SGHAT, CDR2 FQNNGV, per germline. The CDR3 extends over 13 amino acids. The CDR3 DNA reads TGTGCCAGCAGCTCTCTCGGTCTCTATAGCTACACCTTC. Protein product: CASSSLGLYSYTF.

The DNA for the CDR3 is TGTGCCAGCAGTTCGTACAGCGGGAGGGCCCGGGATACGCAGTATTTT. Translation gives CASSSYSGRARDTQYF. The V call is TRBV28, the J call TRBJ2-3; 10 bases are shared with TRBD2. The CDR3 contains 16 residues. After removal of 4 bases from V and 6 bases from J, the junction contained 10 bases not matched to a gene. The germline CDR1 and CDR2 sequences are MDHEN and SYDVKM.

This sequence joins TRBV11-3 and TRBJ2-1; a weak D match, TRBD2 (7 bases). Looked up from germline, CDR1 is SGHNT and CDR2 is YENEEA. The CDR3 loop spans 15 amino acids. V lost 6 bases, J lost 2 bases, and 14 bases lay in between. The CDR3 nucleotides are TGTGCCAGCAGTAAAGCGGGACAAACCTACAATGAGCAGTTCTTC. Protein sequence: CASSKAGQTYNEQFF.